The 22 T cell receptor beta chains reported below all come from one sample, sequenced in a study of cytomegalovirus exposure and HLA in healthy donors. PCR employed 60 Vbeta and 13 Jbeta primers. The method was immunoSEQ multiplex PCR; TCRdb's version includes in-frame clones alone and lacks a portion of them. The sample consists of some 50,000 clones, 72% of them appearing once. The sample comprised PBMCs. All receptors derive from a woman in her fifties or sixties in good health and CMV-seropositive.

The chain couples TRBV7-2 to TRBJ2-1; 7 bases map to TRBD2. This CDR3 contains 15 residues. Germline V gene lookup returns CDR1 SGHTA and CDR2 FQGNSA. The V segment lost 2 bases and the J segment 6 bases; nucleotides outside the gene matches: 7. Written as DNA, the CDR3 is TGTGCCAGCAGCTTACAGAGACTAGCAGGCAATGAGCAGTTCTTC. Translated: CASSLQRLAGNEQFF.

The sample holds many counts of this clone. The rearrangement links TRBV4-3 to TRBJ2-7; TRBD2 aligns across 9 bases. Germline V gene data show CDR1 as LGHNA and CDR2 as YSLEER. The CDR3 length is 15 residues. J gave up 4 bases and V 4 bases, and 8 bases lay outside the gene matches. The CDR3 loop is CASSRYSGSRYEQYF. The CDR3 DNA reads as TGCGCCAGCAGCCGTTATAGCGGGAGCCGGTACGAGCAGTACTTC.

This chain uses TRBV29-1 with TRBJ2-1; tentatively, D is TRBD2 (5 bases). CDR3 length: 14 residues. CDR1 is SQVTM, CDR2 ANQGSEA, per germline. V lost 5 bases and J lost 2, with 13 bases in between. The CDR3 DNA sequence: TGCAGCGTTCGAGGAGGTAAAACCTACAATGAGCAGTTCTTC. Its translation: CSVRGGKTYNEQFF.

The chain combines TRBV29-1 with TRBJ2-3; TRBD2 matches at 16 bases. The CDR3 runs to 16 residues. The germline V gene has CDR1 SQVTM and CDR2 ANQGSEA. With V trimmed by 6 bases and J by 1 base, 4 bases remained unmatched. Here the CDR3 DNA reads TGCAGCGTCCATGGGACTAGCGGGAGGGGCACAGATACGCAGTATTTT. Translating gives CSVHGTSGRGTDTQYF.

In DNA form, the CDR3 reads TGTGCCAGCTCACCACCTGGGCCTAGCGGTTACAATGAGCAGTTCTTC. This codes for CASSPPGPSGYNEQFF. V gene TRBV18 combines with J gene TRBJ2-1; 7 nucleotides match TRBD2. Losses at the gene ends were 0 bases for V and 4 bases for J; bases not matched to a gene: 6. CDR1 KGHSH and CDR2 LQKENI come from the germline V gene. CDR3 length: 16 residues.

This clone is judged medium-sized. The chain is built from TRBV2 and TRBJ1-1; D is unclear. Germline V gene sequence: CDR1 SNHLY, CDR2 FYNNEI. The length of the CDR3 is 11 residues. Trimming stripped 5 bases from V and 2 bases from J, with 3 bases between. CDR3 DNA: TGTGCCAGCAGTCAAAACACTGAAGCTTTCTTT. Its protein is CASSQNTEAFF.

The V gene is TRBV5-5, the J gene TRBJ1-1, with D perhaps matching TRBD1 (6 bases). Germline CDR1 SGHKS, CDR2 YYEKEE (reference sequence). Deletions cut 2 bases from V and 1 base from J, with 12 bases between. The length of the CDR3 is 15 residues. CDR3 protein: CASSFNPGANTEAFF. DNA of the CDR3: TGTGCCAGCAGCTTTAACCCAGGGGCGAACACTGAAGCTTTCTTT.

This clone has just a few counts. V is TRBV9 and J is TRBJ1-2; D is perhaps TRBD1 (5 bases). This CDR3 contains 19 residues. Between the trimmed V and J ends, which lost 4 bases and 0 bases, there was a span of 25 bases. CDR1 is SGDLS and CDR2 is YYNGEE in the germline V gene. CDR3 sequence reads: CASSPSEGRAQFPNYGYTF. CDR3 nucleotide sequence: TGTGCCAGCAGCCCTAGCGAGGGGAGGGCTCAATTTCCTAACTATGGCTACACCTTC. Looking up the rest from reference TRBV9 and TRBJ1-2 gives the full variable domain: DSGVTQTPKHLITATGQRVTLRCSPRSGDLSVYWYQQSLDQGLQFLIQYYNGEERAKGNILERFSAQQFPDLHSELNLSSLELGDSALYFCASSPSEGRAQFPNYGYTFGSGTRLTVV.

V gene TRBV2 combines with J gene TRBJ2-1; the D gene is possibly TRBD2 (6 bases). Looked up from germline, CDR1 is SNHLY and CDR2 is FYNNEI. This CDR3 has 15 residues. V was cut by 1 base and J by 5 bases, with 12 bases left in between. CDR3 coding DNA: TGTGCCAGCAGTGAAGGGGCGGAGCGGGACAATGAGCAGTTCTTC. It yields the protein CASSEGAERDNEQFF. The full variable domain, with the rest looked up from reference TRBV2 and TRBJ2-1, is EPEVTQTPSHQVTQMGQEVILRCVPISNHLYFYWYRQILGQKVEFLVSFYNNEISEKSEIFDDQFSVERPDGSNFTLKIRSTKLEDSAMYFCASSEGAERDNEQFFGPGTRLTVL.

For this clone: This CDR3 is also generated by other DNA sequences in the sample. The chain uses TRBV2 and TRBJ1-1, with TRBD1 matching over 8 bases. The CDR3 sequence is 14 residues long. In germline, CDR1 is SNHLY, CDR2 FYNNEI. V dropped 6 bases and J dropped 0; count of bases not matched to a gene: 3. CDR3 DNA: TGTGCCAGCAGGTACAGGGGGATGAACACTGAAGCTTTCTTT. Its translation: CASRYRGMNTEAFF.

The chain combines TRBV7-3 with TRBJ1-5; D ambiguous. Trimming cost V 2 bases and J 4 bases, with 6 bases left between them. The germline V gene has CDR1 SGHTA and CDR2 FQGTGA. This CDR3 spans 13 amino acids. The CDR3 DNA follows: TGTGCCAGCAGCTTAGAACGGAATCAGCCCCAGCATTTT. It translates to CASSLERNQPQHF.

This clone was detected only a few times. The rearrangement joins TRBV6-1 to TRBJ2-2; D unresolved. V lost 2 bases to trimming and J lost 6 bases, with 7 bases between them. This CDR3 contains 13 residues. The germline gives CDR1 MNHNS, CDR2 SASEGT. This chain's CDR3 is CASSEIYAGELFF. CDR3 sequence (DNA): TGTGCCAGCAGTGAAATCTATGCCGGGGAGCTGTTTTTT.

The chain is built from TRBV7-2 and TRBJ1-3; no definite D call. The CDR3 has 15 residues. V lost 2 bases, J lost 2 bases, and 10 bases lay in between. CDR1 and CDR2 from the germline V gene are SGHTA and FQGNSA. The CDR3 reads CASSLSTGTGNTIYF. The DNA of the CDR3 is TGTGCCAGCAGCTTAAGTACGGGGACTGGAAACACCATATATTTT.

The chain couples TRBV2 to TRBJ1-2; 7 bases agree with TRBD1. V lost 3 bases, J lost 6 bases, and 13 bases stayed unmatched. Germline V lookup: CDR1 SNHLY, CDR2 FYNNEI. The CDR3 extends over 16 amino acids. The CDR3 sequence: CASSEGPGGGLDGYTF. The CDR3 region has the DNA TGTGCCAGCAGTGAGGGCCCAGGGGGAGGATTGGATGGCTACACCTTC.

This clone was observed once. The chain employs TRBV7-2 and TRBJ2-1; 8 bases are shared with TRBD2. Germline trimming cut 1 base from V and 7 bases from J; bases unmatched to any gene: 15. This CDR3 is 18 amino acids long. Germline V gives CDR1 SGHTA, CDR2 FQGNSA. The chain's CDR3 is CASSLGAMRGAEGNEQFF. The CDR3 region has the DNA TGTGCCAGCAGCTTAGGTGCGATGCGGGGGGCCGAGGGGAATGAGCAGTTCTTC.

The DNA for the CDR3 is TGTGCCAGTAGTATTTCGGGGTCTCAGCAGTACTTC. Encoded protein: CASSISGSQQYF. The rearrangement joins TRBV19 to TRBJ2-7; maybe TRBD2 (5 bases). Germline values: CDR1 LNHDA, CDR2 SQIVND (reference sequence). The CDR3 runs 12 residues. Trimming stripped 3 bases from V and 8 bases from J, with 11 bases between.

The rearrangement uses TRBV18 and TRBJ2-5; TRBD2 aligns across 7 bases. The V and J ends lost 2 bases and 2 bases, in that order; junction bases with no gene match: 5. Germline assignment: CDR1 KGHSH and CDR2 LQKENI. This CDR3 spans 15 amino acids. The CDR3 is CASSPRLAAQETQYF. The CDR3 DNA reads TGTGCCAGCTCACCAAGGCTAGCGGCTCAAGAGACCCAGTACTTC.

The chain carries TRBV29-1 and TRBJ2-1; 10 nucleotides align to TRBD2. The germline gives CDR1 SQVTM, CDR2 ANQGSEA. The J segment lost 1 base and the V segment lost 6 bases, leaving 6 bases of the junction unmatched. The CDR3 totals 15 residues. The CDR3 sequence is CSVYSGRHSYNEQFF. The CDR3 bases are TGCAGCGTCTATAGCGGGAGGCATTCCTACAATGAGCAGTTCTTC.

The genes are TRBV18 and TRBJ1-5; D perhaps matches TRBD1 (5 bases). The V gene's germline CDR1 is KGHSH and CDR2 LQKENI. The CDR3 is made up of 13 amino acids. The V gene lost 3 bases and the J gene lost 6 bases, with 9 bases spanning the gap. The CDR3 is CASSPPGGQPQHF. The CDR3 nucleotides are TGTGCCAGCTCACCCCCGGGGGGTCAGCCCCAGCATTTT.

J is TRBJ2-1 and V is TRBV27, with TRBD2 identical over 10 bases. The CDR3 runs to 15 residues. The V and J ends lost 5 bases and 6 bases, in that order; junction bases with no gene match: 7. The germline CDR1 and CDR2 sequences are MNHEY and SMNVEV (reference sequence). The CDR3 loop is CASSIGLAARNEQFF. The CDR3 DNA reads TGTGCCAGCAGTATTGGACTAGCGGCCCGCAATGAGCAGTTCTTC.

The rearrangement joins TRBV28 to TRBJ2-2; TRBD2 aligns across 10 bases. The CDR3 consists of 16 residues. J gave up 7 bases and V 1 base, and 6 bases lay outside the gene matches. Germline V gene data show CDR1 as MDHEN and CDR2 as SYDVKM. In DNA form, the CDR3 reads TGTGCCAGCAGTTTATTGGCTAGCGGGAGTCTCGGGGAGCTGTTTTTT. This translates into CASSLLASGSLGELFF.

The CDR3 reads CASSSTDSNEQFF. DNA for the CDR3: TGTGCCAGCAGCTCTACTGATAGCAATGAGCAGTTCTTC. The rearrangement links TRBV7-3 to TRBJ2-1; D is unclear. This CDR3 spans 13 amino acids. V lost 4 bases to trimming and J lost 6 bases, with 10 bases between them. CDR1 is SGHTA and CDR2 is FQGTGA in the germline V gene.